One sample yielded the 29 T cell receptor beta chains listed below, sequenced in a study of early T cells in non-severe SARS-CoV-2 infection (dated by TCRdb to the early 2020s). The method behind the library was 5' RACE. Instrument on record: NextSeq 500. TCRdb ran its own pipeline on the public reads, namely fastp trimming at Q25 and MiXCR clone calling, and kept in-frame beta chains. Duplicate CDR3 protein sequences are folded into a single record with the most common DNA and genes. In this sample the table shows tens of thousands of distinct CDR3 sequences, 10% to 15% of which occur a single time. The top ten clonotypes cover approximately 4.8% of the sample. What was sequenced was whole blood. All receptors come from an adult who was a healthcare worker with PCR-confirmed SARS-CoV-2 infection or an uninfected control (not recorded which).

In this sample, this clonotype turned up many times. The chain is built from TRBV20-1 and TRBJ1-1; D not certain. The V end was cut by 7 bases, the J end by 3 bases, with 18 bases between. The CDR3 covers 14 residues. From germline, CDR1 is DFQATT and CDR2 SNEGSKA (reference sequence). CDR3 coding DNA: TGCAGTGGTCGGAGTGTGAGTGAGGACACTGAAGCTTTCTTT. Its translation: CSGRSVSEDTEAFF.

The sample holds a few counts of this clonotype. The genes are TRBV28 and TRBJ2-7, with a possible D match to TRBD1 (6 bases). CDR1 and CDR2 (germline): MDHEN, SYDVKM. The V and J ends lost 9 bases and 2 bases respectively, with 11 bases between them. The CDR3 is 12 amino acids. In DNA, the CDR3 is TGTGCCAGTACGGACAGAACCTACGAGCAGTACTTC. Translated, it gives CASTDRTYEQYF.

The chain is built from TRBV20-1 and TRBJ2-3; D call uncertain. The CDR3 is 15 residues long. Germline V gene lookup returns CDR1 DFQATT and CDR2 SNEGSKA (reference sequence). V dropped 3 bases and J dropped 0 bases, with 13 bases sitting between them. In nucleotides, the CDR3 is TGCAGTGCTAGGGTCCGGAGTACTAGCACAGATACGCAGTATTTT. Translation: CSARVRSTSTDTQYF.

The CDR3 region has the DNA TGTGCCAGCAGTGGTCGAGGGCTGAGCAATCAGCCCCAGCATTTT. It is translated as CASSGRGLSNQPQHF. The V and J genes are TRBV6-1 and TRBJ1-5; D uncertain. Germline loops: CDR1 MNHNS, CDR2 SASEGT. The V end lost 4 bases, the J end lost 1 base, and 11 bases lay between the germline ends. The length of the CDR3 is 15 residues.

This clonotype showed up just a few times. The chain links TRBV6-6 to TRBJ1-4, with D uncertain. V lost 2 bases and J lost 5, with 6 bases in between. Germline CDR1 and CDR2: MNHNY and SVGAGI (reference sequence). There are 13 residues in the CDR3. For the CDR3, the DNA is TGTGCCAGCAGTTACGGGGTGAATGAAAAACTGTTTTTT. Residues: CASSYGVNEKLFF.

At least ten counts were recorded for this clonotype. This chain links TRBV20-1 with TRBJ1-2, with a possible D match to TRBD1 (6 bases). CDR1 is DFQATT, CDR2 SNEGSKA, per germline (reference sequence). The length of the CDR3 is 15 residues. V was pared by 5 bases and J by 5 bases, with 21 bases between. Written as DNA, the CDR3 is TGCAGTGCTGGGACGACAGGAGTGAATCGGTATGGCTACACCTTC. As protein: CSAGTTGVNRYGYTF.

There are a few counts of this clonotype. CDR3 bases: TGCGCCAGCAGCTCGACCATGGCGGGTGAAAAACTGTTTTTT. This translates into CASSSTMAGEKLFF. The genes are TRBV5-1 and TRBJ1-4, with no clear D. V shed 3 bases and J shed 7 bases, with 13 bases lying between them. The CDR3 contains 14 residues. Germline V gives CDR1 SGHRS, CDR2 YFSETQ.

The V gene is TRBV20-1, the J gene TRBJ2-4; D remains ambiguous. This CDR3 spans 12 amino acids. V lost 5 bases to trimming and J lost 6 bases, with 11 bases between them. Germline V gene data show CDR1 as DFQATT and CDR2 as SNEGSKA (reference sequence). The CDR3 DNA reads TGCAGTGCTGGGCCCGGCGGAAACATTCAGTACTTC. Translating it yields CSAGPGGNIQYF.

This clonotype appeared a few times. This sequence joins TRBV10-3 and TRBJ2-7; TRBD2 agrees at 14 bases. The CDR3 consists of 14 residues. Per the germline V gene, CDR1 is ENHRY and CDR2 is SYGVKD. V gave up 9 bases and J gave up 3 bases; unmatched junction bases: 4. The CDR3 DNA reads TGTGCCATTTCGACTAGCGGGAGGGTCTACGAGCAGTACTTC. Amino acid sequence: CAISTSGRVYEQYF.

This clonotype appeared a few times. The junction differs from germline at one of its ends, possibly a read error. The chain recombines TRBV15 with TRBJ2-1; no definite D call. This CDR3 comprises 8 residues. The V gene's germline CDR1 is LNHNV and CDR2 YYDKDF (reference sequence). CDR3 nucleotides: TGTGCCACCAGCAGGTTCGATTTC. Its protein product is CATSRFDF.

This clonotype was found many times. The chain links TRBV12-3 or TRBV12-4 to TRBJ2-1, with D perhaps matching TRBD1 or TRBD2 (5 bases each). There are 12 residues in the CDR3. V was clipped by 3 bases and J by 14 bases, with 14 bases between them. The CDR3 DNA sequence: TGTGCCAGCAGTTTCATGCAGGGAGAGGAGTTCTTC. Its protein product is CASSFMQGEEFF.

This clonotype was picked up a small number of times. The genes are TRBV28 and TRBJ2-7; a weak D match, TRBD1 (5 bases). The CDR3 has 14 residues. V lost 6 bases and J 1 base, leaving 13 bases between the germline ends. The V gene's germline CDR1 is MDHEN and CDR2 SYDVKM. CDR3 nucleotide sequence: TGTGCCAGCAGGCCAGGGTCGCGGTCCTACGAGCAGTACTTC. Translated: CASRPGSRSYEQYF.

V is TRBV9 and J is TRBJ2-7; no definite D call. Germline loops: CDR1 SGDLS, CDR2 YYNGEE. Trimming left V 4 bases short and J 4 bases short, with 12 bases between. The CDR3 spans 13 residues. The CDR3 bases are TGTGCCAGCAGCCCTGGGATCGCGTACGAGCAGTACTTC. It is translated as CASSPGIAYEQYF.

This chain connects TRBV20-1 to TRBJ2-7; D is uncertain. Germline V gene sequence: CDR1 DFQATT, CDR2 SNEGSKA (reference sequence). The length of the CDR3 is 12 residues. V dropped 7 bases and J dropped 7 bases, with 17 bases sitting between them. CDR3 sequence reads: CSGRALLREQYF. As DNA, the CDR3 is TGCAGTGGACGAGCTCTGCTACGTGAGCAGTACTTC.

Only a few counts were recorded for this clonotype. The V call is TRBV7-2, the J call TRBJ2-7; possibly TRBD1 or TRBD2 for D (6 bases each). In germline, CDR1 is SGHTA, CDR2 FQGNSA. The CDR3 runs 15 residues. Trimming left V 4 bases short and J 7 bases short, with 20 bases between. The CDR3 DNA sequence: TGTGCCAGCAGCTCCCAACGGACAGCGGCGGGGGAGCAGTACTTC. Amino acid sequence: CASSSQRTAAGEQYF.

V is TRBV10-3 and J is TRBJ2-5; 7 nucleotides line up with TRBD1. Germline V gene sequence: CDR1 ENHRY, CDR2 SYGVKD. V shed 4 bases and J 0 bases; nucleotides not matched to a gene: 2. The CDR3 runs to 14 residues. CDR3: CAISGRGNQETQYF. CDR3 bases: TGTGCCATCAGTGGCAGGGGGAACCAAGAGACCCAGTACTTC.

This clonotype was counted many times. The chain combines TRBV3-1 with TRBJ1-4, with D perhaps TRBD1 (5 bases). Trimming took 4 bases from V and 5 from J, leaving 14 bases between them. The CDR3 has 15 amino acids. The germline V gene encodes CDR1 LGHDT and CDR2 YNNKEL (reference sequence). The CDR3 region has the DNA TGTGCCAGCAGCCGACTTGCAGGGCCGAATGAAAAACTGTTTTTT. Encoded protein: CASSRLAGPNEKLFF. The full variable domain, rest sourced from reference TRBV3-1 and TRBJ1-4, is DTAVSQTPKYLVTQMGNDKSIKCEQNLGHDTMYWYKQDSKKFLKIMFSYNNKELIINETVPNRFSPKSPDKAHLNLHINSLELGDSAVYFCASSRLAGPNEKLFFGSGTQLSVL.

This sequence joins TRBV6-1 and TRBJ2-3; D ambiguous. V dropped 7 bases and J dropped 1 base, with 21 bases sitting between them. CDR1 MNHNS and CDR2 SASEGT come from the germline V gene. The CDR3 totals 17 residues. In DNA form, the CDR3 reads TGTGCCAGCACCCGCTCCCGGACCCCGGTCGGCACAGATACGCAGTATTTT. This translates into CASTRSRTPVGTDTQYF.

This clonotype was seen at least ten times. The chain recombines TRBV29-1 with TRBJ1-2; D unresolved. The CDR3 extends over 12 amino acids. Germline CDR1 and CDR2: SQVTM and ANQGSEA. V was trimmed by 6 bases and J by 3 bases, leaving 11 bases between them. The CDR3 DNA follows: TGCAGCGTAGCAGACGGGCACTATGGCTACACCTTC. It is translated as CSVADGHYGYTF.

This clonotype was counted at least ten times. The chain is built from TRBV29-1 and TRBJ2-1; 8 positions agree with TRBD2. The CDR3 spans 15 residues. CDR1 and CDR2 from the germline V gene are SQVTM and ANQGSEA. V gave up 5 bases and J gave up 4 bases; unmatched junction bases: 10. The CDR3 sequence: CSVSTAGDPYNEQFF. The CDR3 nucleotides are TGCAGCGTTTCCACAGCGGGAGACCCGTACAATGAGCAGTTCTTC.

This chain connects TRBV20-1 to TRBJ1-2; D remains unclear. Germline lookup yields CDR1 DFQATT and CDR2 SNEGSKA (reference sequence). Trimming pared 3 bases from V and 6 bases from J, leaving 11 bases between. CDR3 length: 12 residues. The DNA of the CDR3 is TGCAGTGCTAGTCCCTATTCCAATGGCTACACCTTC. Its translation is CSASPYSNGYTF.

V usage is TRBV12-3 or TRBV12-4 and J usage is TRBJ2-7; 8 nucleotides agree with TRBD2. The CDR3 sequence is 15 residues long. Trimming at V came to 5 bases and at J to 3 bases, leaving 9 bases not matched to a gene. The CDR3 DNA follows: TGTGCCAGCAGTCTCCCCGGGACTAGAAGCTACGAGCAGTACTTC. Translation: CASSLPGTRSYEQYF.

This clonotype was seen a handful of times. The chain recombines TRBV7-8 with TRBJ2-7; no clear D. V lost 3 bases to trimming and J lost 5 bases, with 11 bases between them. Germline-derived CDR1 and CDR2 are SGHVS and FQNEAQ. The CDR3 loop spans 13 amino acids. Here the CDR3 reads CASSFSRSHEQYF. CDR3 in DNA: TGTGCCAGCAGCTTTAGCAGGTCTCACGAGCAGTACTTC.

At least ten counts were recorded for this clonotype. The chain has TRBV7-9 and TRBJ2-1; D possibly corresponds to TRBD2 (6 bases). CDR1 and CDR2 from the germline V gene are SEHNR and FQNEAQ (reference sequence). The V gene lost 4 bases and the J gene lost 6 bases, with 19 bases spanning the gap. The CDR3 loop spans 16 amino acids. CDR3 region: CASSSPGVAAFNEQFF. The CDR3 region has the DNA TGTGCCAGCAGCTCCCCCGGGGTAGCGGCTTTCAATGAGCAGTTCTTC. Combining the CDR3 with reference TRBV7-9 and TRBJ2-1 gives the whole variable domain DTGVSQNPRHKITKRGQNVTFRCDPISEHNRLYWYRQTLGQGPEFLTYFQNEAQLEKSRLLSDRFSAERPKGSFSTLEIQRTEQGDSAMYLCASSSPGVAAFNEQFFGPGTRLTVL.

The rearrangement joins TRBV10-3 to TRBJ2-2; D gene ambiguous. CDR3 length equals 14 residues. The V and J ends lost 3 bases and 1 base respectively, with 6 bases between them. Germline CDR1 and CDR2: ENHRY and SYGVKD. CDR3 in DNA: TGTGCCATCAGTGACAAGGGGAACACCGGGGAGCTGTTTTTT. Translating gives CAISDKGNTGELFF.

This clonotype was observed a few times. The chain combines TRBV4-1 with TRBJ2-7, with TRBD1 matching over 7 bases. CDR1 and CDR2 (germline): MGHRA, YSYEKL. Trimming at V came to 1 base and at J to 2 bases, leaving 5 bases not matched to a gene. The CDR3 is made up of 15 amino acids. In nucleotides, the CDR3 is TGCGCCAGCAGCCAAGTGGGACAGCCCACCTACGAGCAGTACTTC. It encodes CASSQVGQPTYEQYF.

There are many counts of this clonotype. The chain combines TRBV7-2 with TRBJ2-1; tentatively, D is TRBD1 or TRBD2 (5 bases each). Germline values: CDR1 SGHTA, CDR2 FQGNSA. The V end was cut by 5 bases, the J end by 0 bases, with 11 bases between. The CDR3 has 15 amino acids. The CDR3 spells CASSAGTSSYNEQFF. CDR3 DNA sequence: TGTGCCAGCAGCGCCGGGACGAGCTCCTACAATGAGCAGTTCTTC. The whole variable domain, remainder taken from reference TRBV7-2 and TRBJ2-1, is GAGVSQSPSNKVTEKGKDVELRCDPISGHTALYWYRQSLGQGLEFLIYFQGNSAPDKSGLPSDRFSAERTGGSVSTLTIQRTQQEDSAVYLCASSAGTSSYNEQFFGPGTRLTVL.

This clonotype appeared a few times. The gene calls are TRBV20-1 and TRBJ2-5; D uncertain. Looked up from germline, CDR1 is DFQATT and CDR2 is SNEGSKA (reference sequence). This CDR3 region has 10 residues. Trimming shortened V by 4 bases and J by 10 bases, and 10 bases separated the two germline ends. CDR3 protein: CSAIDTDQYF. CDR3 sequence (DNA): TGCAGTGCTATCGACACCGACCAGTACTTC.

In this sample, this clonotype turned up a few times. The V and J genes are TRBV20-1 and TRBJ1-2, with 10 bases identical to TRBD1. Trimming removed 3 bases from V and 3 bases from J; junction bases left unmatched: 10. CDR3 length: 16 amino acids. In germline, CDR1 is DFQATT, CDR2 SNEGSKA (reference sequence). DNA of the CDR3: TGCAGTGCTAGGAAGAACCCAGGACAGGGGGACTATGGCTACACCTTC. Its translation: CSARKNPGQGDYGYTF.